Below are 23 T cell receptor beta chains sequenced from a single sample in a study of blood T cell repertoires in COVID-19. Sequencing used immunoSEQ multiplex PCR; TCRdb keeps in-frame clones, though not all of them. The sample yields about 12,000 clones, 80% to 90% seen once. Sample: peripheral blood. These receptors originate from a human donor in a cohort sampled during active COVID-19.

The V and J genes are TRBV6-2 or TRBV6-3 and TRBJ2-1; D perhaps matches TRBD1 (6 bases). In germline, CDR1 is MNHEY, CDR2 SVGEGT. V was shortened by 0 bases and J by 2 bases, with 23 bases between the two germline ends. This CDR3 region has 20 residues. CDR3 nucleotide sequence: TGTGCCAGCAGTTACTCAGGTCATCTGAGTGAACAGGGAGCCTACAATGAGCAGTTCTTC. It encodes CASSYSGHLSEQGAYNEQFF.

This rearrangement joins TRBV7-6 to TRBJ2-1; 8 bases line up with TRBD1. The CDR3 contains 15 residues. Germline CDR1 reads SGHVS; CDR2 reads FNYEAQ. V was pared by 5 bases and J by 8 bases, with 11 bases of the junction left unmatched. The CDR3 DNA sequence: TGTGCCAGCAGCCAGGGGGCTGGGAGTACCTATGAGCAGTTCTTC. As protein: CASSQGAGSTYEQFF. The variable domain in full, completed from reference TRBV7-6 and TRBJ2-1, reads GAGVSQSPRYKVTKRGQDVALRCDPISGHVSLYWYRQALGQGPEFLTYFNYEAQQDKSGLPNDRFSAERPEGSISTLTIQRTEQRDSAMYRCASSQGAGSTYEQFFGPGTRLTVL.

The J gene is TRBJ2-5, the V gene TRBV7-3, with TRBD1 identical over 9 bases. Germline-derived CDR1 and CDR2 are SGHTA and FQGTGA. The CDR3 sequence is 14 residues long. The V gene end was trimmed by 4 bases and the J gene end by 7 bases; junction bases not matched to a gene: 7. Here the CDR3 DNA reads TGTGCCAGCAGCTCGGACAGGGGCGGTGGGACCCAGTACTTC. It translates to CASSSDRGGGTQYF.

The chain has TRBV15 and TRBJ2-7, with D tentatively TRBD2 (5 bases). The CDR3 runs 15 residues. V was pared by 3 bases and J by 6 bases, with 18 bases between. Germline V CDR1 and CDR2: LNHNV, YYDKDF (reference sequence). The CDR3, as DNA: TGTGCCACCAGCAGGAGTAGCGCCCTGAGATCCGAGCAGTACTTC. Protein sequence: CATSRSSALRSEQYF.

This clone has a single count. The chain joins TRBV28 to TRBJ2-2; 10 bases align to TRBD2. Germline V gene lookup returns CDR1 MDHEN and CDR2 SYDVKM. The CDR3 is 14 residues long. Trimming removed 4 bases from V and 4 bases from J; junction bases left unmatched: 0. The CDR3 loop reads CASSSSGGTGELFF. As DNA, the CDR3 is TGTGCCAGCAGTTCTAGCGGGGGCACCGGGGAGCTGTTTTTT.

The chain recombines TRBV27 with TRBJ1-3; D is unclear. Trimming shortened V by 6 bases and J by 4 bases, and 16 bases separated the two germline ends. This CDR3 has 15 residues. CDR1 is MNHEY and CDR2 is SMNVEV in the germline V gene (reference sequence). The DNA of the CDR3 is TGTGCCAGCAGCCTAGACCGGCGCTCAGGAAACACCATATATTTT. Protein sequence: CASSLDRRSGNTIYF.

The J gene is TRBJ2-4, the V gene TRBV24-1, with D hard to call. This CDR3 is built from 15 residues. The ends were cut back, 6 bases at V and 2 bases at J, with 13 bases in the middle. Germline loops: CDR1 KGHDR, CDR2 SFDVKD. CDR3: CATSFGSGSKNIQYF. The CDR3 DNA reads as TGTGCCACCAGTTTCGGGTCTGGGTCCAAAAACATTCAGTACTTC.

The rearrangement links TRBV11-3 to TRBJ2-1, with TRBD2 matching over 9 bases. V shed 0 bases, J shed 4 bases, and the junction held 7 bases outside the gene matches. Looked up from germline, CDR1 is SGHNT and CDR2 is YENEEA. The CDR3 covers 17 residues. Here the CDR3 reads CASSLDASGRTYNEQFF. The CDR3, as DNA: TGTGCCAGCAGCTTAGATGCCAGCGGGAGGACTTACAATGAGCAGTTCTTC.

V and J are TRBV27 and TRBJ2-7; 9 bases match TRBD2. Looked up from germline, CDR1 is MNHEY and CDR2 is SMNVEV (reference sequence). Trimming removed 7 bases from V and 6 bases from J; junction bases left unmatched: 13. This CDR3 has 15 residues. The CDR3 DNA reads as TGTGCCAGCAAGAGCCCGGGACTAGCCGACAGCGAGCAGTACTTC. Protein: CASKSPGLADSEQYF.

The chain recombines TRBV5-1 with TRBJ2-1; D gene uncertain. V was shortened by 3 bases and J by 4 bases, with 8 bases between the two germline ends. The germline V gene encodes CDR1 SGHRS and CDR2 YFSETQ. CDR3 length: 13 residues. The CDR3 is CASSSQTYNEQFF. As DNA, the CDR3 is TGCGCCAGCAGCTCGCAGACATACAATGAGCAGTTCTTC.

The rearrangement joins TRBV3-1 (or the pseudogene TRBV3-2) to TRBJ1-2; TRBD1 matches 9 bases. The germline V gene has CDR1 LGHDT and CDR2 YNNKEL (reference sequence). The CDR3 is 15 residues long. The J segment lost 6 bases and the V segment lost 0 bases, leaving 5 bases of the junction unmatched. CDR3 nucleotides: TGTGCCAGCAGCCAAGACTACGGGACAGGGAATGGCTACACCTTC. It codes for CASSQDYGTGNGYTF.

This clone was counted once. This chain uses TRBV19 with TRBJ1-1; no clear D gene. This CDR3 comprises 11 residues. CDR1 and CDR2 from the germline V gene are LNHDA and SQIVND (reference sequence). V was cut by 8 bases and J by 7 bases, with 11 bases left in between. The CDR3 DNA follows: TGTGCCAGTTCCGAGGGCCGTGAAGCTTTCTTT. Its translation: CASSEGREAFF.

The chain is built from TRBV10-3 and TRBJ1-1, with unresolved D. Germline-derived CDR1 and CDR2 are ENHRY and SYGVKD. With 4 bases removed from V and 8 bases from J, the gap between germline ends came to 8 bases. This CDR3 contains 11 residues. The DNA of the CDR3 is TGTGCCATCAGTGTCGAGCGAGAAGCTTTCTTT. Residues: CAISVEREAFF.

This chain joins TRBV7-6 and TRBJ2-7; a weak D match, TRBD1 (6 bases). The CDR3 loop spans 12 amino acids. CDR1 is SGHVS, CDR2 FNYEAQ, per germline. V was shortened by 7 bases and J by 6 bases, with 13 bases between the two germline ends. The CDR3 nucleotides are TGTGCCAGCATGAACAGGGATGGCGAGCAGTACTTC. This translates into CASMNRDGEQYF.

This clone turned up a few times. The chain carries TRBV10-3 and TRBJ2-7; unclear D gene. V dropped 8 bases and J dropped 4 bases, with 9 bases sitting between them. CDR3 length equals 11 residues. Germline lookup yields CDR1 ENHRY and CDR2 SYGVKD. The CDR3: CAIHDTYEQYF. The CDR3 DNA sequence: TGTGCCATCCATGACACTTACGAGCAGTACTTC.

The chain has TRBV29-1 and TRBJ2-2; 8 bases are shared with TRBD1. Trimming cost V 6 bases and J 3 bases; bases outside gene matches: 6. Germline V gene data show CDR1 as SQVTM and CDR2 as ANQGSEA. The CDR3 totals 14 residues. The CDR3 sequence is CSVAGGQYTGELFF. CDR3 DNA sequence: TGCAGCGTCGCAGGGGGCCAGTACACCGGGGAGCTGTTTTTT.

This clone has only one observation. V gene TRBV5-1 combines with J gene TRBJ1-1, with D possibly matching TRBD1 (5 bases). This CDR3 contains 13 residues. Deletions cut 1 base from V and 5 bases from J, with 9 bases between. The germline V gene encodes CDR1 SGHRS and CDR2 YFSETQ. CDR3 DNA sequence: TGCGCCAGCAGCTTGACAGGATTAACTGAAGCTTTCTTT. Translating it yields CASSLTGLTEAFF.

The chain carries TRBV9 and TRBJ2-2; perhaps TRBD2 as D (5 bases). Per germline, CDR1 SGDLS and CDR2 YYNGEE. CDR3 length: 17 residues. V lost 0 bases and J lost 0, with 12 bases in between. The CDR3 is CASSVGPPGANTGELFF. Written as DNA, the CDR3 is TGTGCCAGCAGCGTAGGTCCCCCCGGGGCGAACACCGGGGAGCTGTTTTTT.

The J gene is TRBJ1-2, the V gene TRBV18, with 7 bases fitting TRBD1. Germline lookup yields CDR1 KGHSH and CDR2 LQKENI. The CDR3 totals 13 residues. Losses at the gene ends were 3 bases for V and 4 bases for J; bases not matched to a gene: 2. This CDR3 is CASSPPGGYGYTF. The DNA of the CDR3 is TGTGCCAGCTCACCGCCAGGGGGCTATGGCTACACCTTC.

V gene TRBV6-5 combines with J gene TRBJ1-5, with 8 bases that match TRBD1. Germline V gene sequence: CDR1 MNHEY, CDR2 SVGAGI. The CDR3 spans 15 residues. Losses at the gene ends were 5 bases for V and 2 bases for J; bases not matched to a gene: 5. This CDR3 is CASSRDRGGNQPQHF. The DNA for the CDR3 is TGTGCCAGCAGTAGAGACAGGGGTGGCAATCAGCCCCAGCATTTT.

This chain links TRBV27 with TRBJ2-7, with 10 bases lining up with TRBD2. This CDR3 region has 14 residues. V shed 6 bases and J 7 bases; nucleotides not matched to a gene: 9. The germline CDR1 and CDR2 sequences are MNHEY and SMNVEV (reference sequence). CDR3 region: CASSPSGGPWEQYF. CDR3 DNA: TGTGCCAGCAGCCCTAGCGGGGGCCCTTGGGAGCAGTACTTC.

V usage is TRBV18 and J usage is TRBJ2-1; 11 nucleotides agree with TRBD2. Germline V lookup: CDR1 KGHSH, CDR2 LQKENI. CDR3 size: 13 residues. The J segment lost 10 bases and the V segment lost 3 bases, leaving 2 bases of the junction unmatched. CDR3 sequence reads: CASSPTSGMEQFF. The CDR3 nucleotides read TGTGCCAGCTCACCGACTAGCGGGATGGAGCAGTTCTTC.

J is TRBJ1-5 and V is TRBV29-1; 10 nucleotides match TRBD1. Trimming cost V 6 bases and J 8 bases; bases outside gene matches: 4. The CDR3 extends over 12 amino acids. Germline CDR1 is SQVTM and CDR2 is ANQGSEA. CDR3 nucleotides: TGCAGCGTCGGCGGACAGGGGGAGCCCCAGCATTTT. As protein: CSVGGQGEPQHF.